Presented here are 5 T cell receptor beta chains from one specimen sequenced in a study of T cells after yellow fever vaccination. A single record per CDR3 protein comes from TCRdb applying MiXCR to the 5' RACE reads. Of hundreds of thousands of distinct CDR3 sequences in the sample, about 13% were seen once. The sample here was PBMCs, taken on the day of the yellow fever booster vaccination. These receptors all come from a man younger than 40 who received the YFV17D yellow fever vaccine.

This clonotype was observed a few times. The chain recombines TRBV6-1 with TRBJ2-3; TRBD2 might be the D (6 bases). Germline lookup yields CDR1 MNHNS and CDR2 SASEGT. The length of the CDR3 is 13 residues. Between the trimmed V and J ends, which lost 8 bases and 3 bases, there was a span of 12 bases. CDR3 in DNA: TGTGCCAGCCTAGCGTGGGGGACAGATACGCAGTATTTT. Amino acids: CASLAWGTDTQYF.

This clonotype has a handful of counts. The chain is built from TRBV5-5 and TRBJ2-5; D ambiguous. The CDR3 loop spans 14 amino acids. Between the trimmed V and J ends, which lost 0 bases and 2 bases, there was a span of 8 bases. Per the germline V gene, CDR1 is SGHKS and CDR2 is YYEKEE (reference sequence). The CDR3: CASSLVVLQETQYF. CDR3 DNA sequence: TGTGCCAGCAGCTTGGTGGTCCTGCAAGAGACCCAGTACTTC. Filled out from reference TRBV5-5 and TRBJ2-5, the complete variable domain reads DAGVTQSPTHLIKTRGQQVTLRCSPISGHKSVSWYQQVLGQGPQFIFQYYEKEERGRGNFPDRFSARQFPNYSSELNVNALLLGDSALYLCASSLVVLQETQYFGPGTRLLVL.

This clonotype was detected a few times. The chain uses TRBV15 and TRBJ2-2, with D perhaps matching TRBD1 (6 bases). The germline V gene encodes CDR1 LNHNV and CDR2 YYDKDF (reference sequence). The ends were cut back, 0 bases at V and 3 bases at J, with 17 bases in the middle. The CDR3 covers 18 residues. In DNA form, the CDR3 reads TGTGCCACCAGCAGAGATCCAGGGGTGAGAGGTTACACCGGGGAGCTGTTTTTT. Its translation: CATSRDPGVRGYTGELFF.

This clonotype was seen a few times. The chain has TRBV29-1 and TRBJ1-2; TRBD1 matches at 10 bases. V shed 5 bases and J 4 bases; nucleotides not matched to a gene: 4. The length of the CDR3 is 13 residues. Germline V gene lookup returns CDR1 SQVTM and CDR2 ANQGSEA. The CDR3 protein is CSVQRTGGYGYTF. The CDR3 DNA follows: TGCAGCGTTCAACGGACAGGGGGCTATGGCTACACCTTC.

This clonotype was picked up many times. This chain links TRBV20-1 with TRBJ2-1; 10 nucleotides align to TRBD2. The CDR3 has 15 amino acids. The germline V gene has CDR1 DFQATT and CDR2 SNEGSKA (reference sequence). Germline trimming cut 5 bases from V and 0 bases from J; bases unmatched to any gene: 4. CDR3 sequence: CSALAGVSSYNEQFF. Here the CDR3 DNA reads TGCAGTGCTCTAGCGGGAGTCAGCTCCTACAATGAGCAGTTCTTC.